What follows are 24 T cell receptor beta chains derived from one specimen sequenced in a study of T cells after yellow fever vaccination. In TCRdb, the 5' RACE reads were re-called with MiXCR into one record per CDR3 protein. This sample yields some 120,000 distinct CDR3 sequences, of which over 12% are seen a single time; more than 40% belongs to the top ten. Sequenced material: CD8+ T cells sorted from PBMCs, taken 5 days after the yellow fever booster vaccination. Source of these receptors: a young man who received the YFV17D yellow fever vaccine.

This clonotype was seen only a few times. The chain recombines TRBV12-3 or TRBV12-4 with TRBJ2-1; 12 bases are shared with TRBD2. The CDR3 loop spans 15 amino acids. The junction had 6 bases not matched to a gene; V was cut back by 5 bases and J by 7 bases. CDR3 sequence: CASSPSGGAFNEQFF. The DNA of the CDR3 is TGTGCCAGCAGTCCTAGCGGGGGGGCTTTTAATGAGCAGTTCTTC.

The chain carries TRBV4-1 and TRBJ1-1; D might be TRBD1 (5 bases). This CDR3 region has 14 residues. Deletions cut 0 bases from V and 4 bases from J, with 9 bases between. The germline V gene encodes CDR1 MGHRA and CDR2 YSYEKL. CDR3: CASSQEGGATEAFF. In nucleotides, the CDR3 is TGCGCCAGCAGCCAAGAGGGTGGGGCCACTGAAGCTTTCTTT.

This clonotype came up a few times. This chain connects TRBV7-6 to TRBJ2-7, with a tentative D call TRBD2 (6 bases). V was pared by 0 bases and J by 0 bases, with 9 bases between. Germline loops: CDR1 SGHVS, CDR2 FNYEAQ. The CDR3 has 15 amino acids. The CDR3, as DNA: TGTGCCAGCAGCTTAGCCGCGGGGACCTCCTACGAGCAGTACTTC. Encoded protein: CASSLAAGTSYEQYF. Looking up the rest from reference TRBV7-6 and TRBJ2-7 gives the full variable domain: GAGVSQSPRYKVTKRGQDVALRCDPISGHVSLYWYRQALGQGPEFLTYFNYEAQQDKSGLPNDRFSAERPEGSISTLTIQRTEQRDSAMYRCASSLAAGTSYEQYFGPGTRLTVT.

This clonotype has just a few counts. This sequence joins TRBV6-2 or TRBV6-3 and TRBJ2-1; D perhaps matches TRBD2 (5 bases). The CDR3 consists of 13 residues. Deletions cut 4 bases from V and 3 bases from J, with 7 bases between. CDR1 is MNHEY and CDR2 is SVGEGT in the germline V gene. CDR3 sequence: CASSSRDYNEQFF. DNA for the CDR3: TGTGCCAGCAGTTCACGGGACTACAATGAGCAGTTCTTC.

The rearrangement uses TRBV15 and TRBJ2-7; D might be TRBD1 or TRBD2, each matching 5 bases. This CDR3 region has 15 residues. Germline assignment: CDR1 LNHNV and CDR2 YYDKDF (reference sequence). Trimming cost V 3 bases and J 2 bases, with 14 bases left between them. The CDR3 nucleotides read TGTGCCACCAGCAGGGAGGTCCAGGGACCCTACGAGCAGTACTTC. This translates into CATSREVQGPYEQYF.

This clonotype was seen a few times. The J gene is TRBJ2-2, the V gene TRBV6-2 or TRBV6-3; 8 bases fit TRBD2. J was trimmed by 6 bases and V by 0 bases; bases with no gene match: 0. Germline CDR1 MNHEY, CDR2 SVGEGT. CDR3 size: 14 residues. CDR3 loop: CASSYSSGAGELFF. The CDR3 DNA is TGTGCCAGCAGTTACTCTAGCGGGGCCGGGGAGCTGTTTTTT.

The chain joins TRBV25-1 to TRBJ1-1; tentatively, D is TRBD1 (6 bases). The CDR3 loop spans 14 amino acids. Trimming cost V 4 bases and J 5 bases, with 14 bases left between them. Germline CDR1 reads MGHDK; CDR2 reads SYGVNS. This chain's CDR3 is CASSGQGMRTEAFF. In nucleotides, the CDR3 is TGTGCCAGCAGTGGGCAGGGGATGAGGACTGAAGCTTTCTTT.

This chain joins TRBV6-2 or TRBV6-3 and TRBJ1-5; tentative D call: TRBD1 (5 bases). CDR3 length: 16 amino acids. V shed 4 bases and J shed 11 bases, with 24 bases lying between them. Germline V gene sequence: CDR1 MNHEY, CDR2 SVGEGT. The CDR3 nucleotides read TGTGCCAGCAGTTCACGGGCATTCAACTCGTCGGGGGCCCAGCATTTT. It is translated as CASSSRAFNSSGAQHF.

V gene TRBV12-3 or TRBV12-4 combines with J gene TRBJ2-5; 7 bases align to TRBD1. J gave up 2 bases and V 6 bases, and 6 bases lay outside the gene matches. This CDR3 comprises 14 residues. The CDR3 region is CASSPTGAQETQYF. The CDR3 DNA reads TGTGCCAGCAGCCCTACAGGGGCACAAGAGACCCAGTACTTC.

This clonotype has only a few counts. The genes are TRBV27 and TRBJ1-2; 8 bases are a match to TRBD1. V trimming: 5 bases; J trimming: 0 bases; junction bases outside the gene matches: 2. The germline V gene encodes CDR1 MNHEY and CDR2 SMNVEV (reference sequence). This CDR3 comprises 14 residues. The CDR3 is CASSADRANYGYTF. CDR3 DNA sequence: TGTGCCAGCAGTGCGGACAGGGCTAACTATGGCTACACCTTC.

This chain joins TRBV4-3 and TRBJ2-5, with unresolved D. V shed 0 bases and J shed 0 bases, with 8 bases lying between them. The germline gives CDR1 LGHNA, CDR2 YSLEER. CDR3 length: 15 residues. The CDR3 is CASSQEVGYQETQYF. DNA of the CDR3: TGCGCCAGCAGCCAAGAGGTCGGGTACCAAGAGACCCAGTACTTC.

V usage is TRBV5-4 and J usage is TRBJ1-3, with D uncertain. This CDR3 comprises 11 residues. Trimming pared 5 bases from V and 3 bases from J, leaving 3 bases between. The germline V gene encodes CDR1 SGHNT and CDR2 YYREEE (reference sequence). For the CDR3, the DNA is TGTGCCAGCAGAGTTGGAAACACCATATATTTT. It codes for CASRVGNTIYF.

This clonotype was observed many times. The chain couples TRBV7-9 to TRBJ2-7; 7 bases match TRBD1. This CDR3 region has 13 residues. Trimming cost V 5 bases and J 2 bases; bases outside gene matches: 3. In germline, CDR1 is SEHNR, CDR2 FQNEAQ (reference sequence). CDR3 loop: CASSATGPYEQYF. Written as DNA, the CDR3 is TGTGCCAGCAGCGCGACAGGGCCCTACGAGCAGTACTTC.

This clonotype was observed a handful of times. The chain joins TRBV28 to TRBJ2-7; D perhaps matches TRBD2 (6 bases). Trimming shortened V by 3 bases and J by 2 bases, and 11 bases separated the two germline ends. The CDR3 length is 14 residues. Germline V CDR1 and CDR2: MDHEN, SYDVKM. The CDR3 here is CASSFAGNPYEQYV. CDR3 coding DNA: TGTGCCAGCAGTTTTGCGGGGAACCCCTACGAGCAGTACGTC.

This clonotype turned up a few times. V and J are TRBV25-1 and TRBJ1-2, with 7 bases matching TRBD1. The CDR3 contains 12 residues. V was clipped by 6 bases and J by 8 bases; unmatched bases: 6. Germline V CDR1 and CDR2: MGHDK, SYGVNS. The CDR3 nucleotides are TGTGCCAGCAGGGAGGGGGCGCGGGGCTACACCTTC. This translates into CASREGARGYTF.

This clonotype was seen more than once but under ten times. The J gene is TRBJ2-6, the V gene TRBV7-9, with 7 bases identical to TRBD1. This CDR3 has 18 amino acids. Germline V gene data show CDR1 as SEHNR and CDR2 as FQNEAQ (reference sequence). V trimming: 5 bases; J trimming: 1 base; junction bases outside the gene matches: 11. The CDR3 region has the DNA TGTGCCAGCAGCGGTACCGGGACAGCCCCTTCTGGGGCCAACGTCCTGACTTTC. Its protein is CASSGTGTAPSGANVLTF.

CDR3 DNA: TGTGCCAGCAGCCAAGATGGCAGGAGGCGCGATGGCTACACCTTC. Translated: CASSQDGRRRDGYTF. This chain links TRBV3-1 with TRBJ1-2; D ambiguous. The CDR3 runs 15 residues. Trimming shortened V by 0 bases and J by 6 bases, and 14 bases separated the two germline ends. Per the germline V gene, CDR1 is LGHDT and CDR2 is YNNKEL (reference sequence).

This chain connects TRBV4-1 to TRBJ2-7, with 8 bases matching TRBD1. Looked up from germline, CDR1 is MGHRA and CDR2 is YSYEKL. V trimming: 4 bases; J trimming: 0 bases; junction bases outside the gene matches: 5. The CDR3 runs 15 residues. The CDR3 DNA reads as TGCGCCAGCAGCCCAGGACAGGGAGCCTCCTACGAGCAGTACTTC. Residues: CASSPGQGASYEQYF.

The chain is built from TRBV10-1 and TRBJ2-7, with a tentative D call TRBD2 (5 bases). The ends were cut back, 2 bases at V and 6 bases at J, with 11 bases in the middle. The CDR3 loop spans 13 amino acids. Germline V lookup: CDR1 WNHNN, CDR2 SYGVQD (reference sequence). For the CDR3, the DNA is TGCGCCAGCAGTGAGGCGGGCTTTAGCGAGCAGTACTTC. Protein: CASSEAGFSEQYF.

The V and J genes are TRBV12-3 or TRBV12-4 and TRBJ1-4, with D uncertain. Trimming stripped 4 bases from V and 0 bases from J, with 9 bases between. This CDR3 region has 15 residues. The CDR3 is CASSSGPATNEKLFF. DNA for the CDR3: TGTGCCAGCAGTTCGGGCCCGGCAACTAATGAAAAACTGTTTTTT.

This clonotype appeared a few times. The V and J genes are TRBV9 and TRBJ1-2, with D uncertain. Germline assignment: CDR1 SGDLS and CDR2 YYNGEE. The V end lost 0 bases, the J end lost 7 bases, and 16 bases lay between the germline ends. The CDR3 has 15 residues. The DNA of the CDR3 is TGTGCCAGCAGCGTAGCTACTCCCGGGAGTAGTGGCTACACCTTC. This encodes CASSVATPGSSGYTF.

The chain uses TRBV3-1 and TRBJ1-1, with D uncertain. This CDR3 has 12 residues. V lost 4 bases and J lost 8, with 11 bases in between. CDR1 and CDR2 (germline): LGHDT, YNNKEL (reference sequence). The CDR3 nucleotides are TGTGCCAGCAGCCCCGGTTGGACGGAAGCTTTCTTT. This translates into CASSPGWTEAFF.

The chain uses TRBV24-1 and TRBJ2-1; D may be TRBD1 (5 bases). This CDR3 spans 15 amino acids. V dropped 3 bases and J dropped 4 bases, with 12 bases sitting between them. Looked up from germline, CDR1 is KGHDR and CDR2 is SFDVKD. The CDR3 nucleotides read TGTGCCACCAGTGATCAGGGTTACCTTTACAATGAGCAGTTCTTC. It yields the protein CATSDQGYLYNEQFF.

This clonotype was counted only a few times. The chain carries TRBV4-2 and TRBJ2-5, with 12 bases that match TRBD2. J lost 3 bases, V lost 3 bases, and 2 bases had no gene match. The CDR3 length is 15 residues. The germline gives CDR1 LGHNA, CDR2 YNFKEQ. The CDR3 sequence: CASSHRLAGEETQYF. In DNA form, the CDR3 reads TGTGCCAGCAGCCACCGACTAGCGGGGGAAGAGACCCAGTACTTC.